This TCR beta chain stems from a study of shared clonotypes between healthy human individuals. About the study: Per donor, CD8 memory used one plate, CD8 naive used two, CD4 memory used three and CD4 naive used three. Study-wide findings and caveats: Rarefaction showed that sequencing of sorted subsets was incomplete (despite large depth).

With regard to this clone: Antigen: not known.

CD45RO-negative CD8 cells positively selected for CCR7 made up the naive population, which excluded terminally differentiated effector memory CD45RA+ cells. Caucasian adults living in Nashville, Tennessee, provided all samples. Sorted-subset replicate PCRs used 200 ng DNA, around 31,000 T cell genomes. This table comes from immunoSEQ multiplex PCR, and its TCRdb copy is limited to in-frame clones, with some not included. Among some 2.1 million clones, just under 95% were seen once, and the ten largest hold under 2%. This clonotype was obtained from a man younger than 35 in good health. Some clones in this sample may be carry-over from other donors' samples. Sequencing used naive CD8+ T cells from PBMCs.

CDR3 DNA sequence: TGTGCCAGCAGTTTTCTGGGTTCTGGGTCAACGGATCAGCCCCAGCATTTT. Its translation is CASSFLGSGSTDQPQHF. The V call is TRBV28, the J call TRBJ1-5; D is unclear. V was shortened by 3 bases and J by 5 bases, with 20 bases between the two germline ends. The CDR3 totals 17 residues. CDR1 is MDHEN, CDR2 SYDVKM, per germline.